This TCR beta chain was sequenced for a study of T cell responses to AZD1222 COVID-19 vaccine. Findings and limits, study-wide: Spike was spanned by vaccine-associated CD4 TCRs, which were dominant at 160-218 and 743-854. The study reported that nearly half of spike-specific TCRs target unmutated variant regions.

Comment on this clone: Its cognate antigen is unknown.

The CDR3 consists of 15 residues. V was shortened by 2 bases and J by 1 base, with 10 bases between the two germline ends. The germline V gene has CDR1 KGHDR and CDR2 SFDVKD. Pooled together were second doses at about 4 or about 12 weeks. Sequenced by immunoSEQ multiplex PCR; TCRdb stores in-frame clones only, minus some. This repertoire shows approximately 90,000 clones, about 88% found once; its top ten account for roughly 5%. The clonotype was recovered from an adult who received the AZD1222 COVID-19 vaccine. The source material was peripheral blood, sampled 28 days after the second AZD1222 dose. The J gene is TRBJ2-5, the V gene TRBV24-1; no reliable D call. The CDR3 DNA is TGTGCCACCAGTGATTCCGGACGGTTCCAAGAGACCCAGTACTTC. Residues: CATSDSGRFQETQYF.